What follows are 29 T cell receptor beta chains derived from one specimen sequenced in a study of T cells in narcolepsy. Generated by immunoSEQ multiplex PCR, the TCRdb table keeps only in-frame clones and is missing some. The sample has tens of thousands of clones, around three quarters seen once; the top ten hold around 3%. The sequenced sample consisted of CD45RA- memory CD4+ T cells from PBMCs. The receptors here all came from a human donor with narcolepsy.

The chain carries TRBV2 and TRBJ1-6, with a possible D match to TRBD1 (5 bases). Between the trimmed V and J ends, which lost 11 bases and 4 bases, there was a span of 15 bases. CDR1 is SNHLY and CDR2 is FYNNEI in the germline V gene. The CDR3 contains 14 residues. The CDR3 nucleotides are TGTGCCGGCACGGGACGGAATTATAATTCACCCCTCCACTTT. As protein: CAGTGRNYNSPLHF.

The gene calls are TRBV7-2 and TRBJ1-4, with TRBD1 matching 7 bases. Unmatched junction bases numbered 7, after V lost 5 bases and J lost 7 bases. From germline, CDR1 is SGHTA and CDR2 FQGNSA. The CDR3 totals 14 residues. CDR3 sequence (DNA): TGTGCCAGCAGCACAGACAGGGCAAGTGAAAAACTGTTTTTT. This codes for CASSTDRASEKLFF.

The chain is built from TRBV6-1 and TRBJ1-1, with 9 positions matching TRBD1. V was clipped by 5 bases and J by 2 bases; unmatched bases: 9. The CDR3 runs to 16 residues. In germline, CDR1 is MNHNS, CDR2 SASEGT. The DNA for the CDR3 is TGTGCCAGCAGTAAAGGGACAGGGTGGGGTAACACTGAAGCTTTCTTT. Encoded protein: CASSKGTGWGNTEAFF.

This rearrangement joins TRBV7-3 to TRBJ2-1, with D possibly matching TRBD2 (6 bases). Per the germline V gene, CDR1 is SGHTA and CDR2 is FQGTGA. The V end was cut by 5 bases, the J end by 4 bases, with 15 bases between. The CDR3 contains 15 residues. CDR3 DNA: TGTGCCAGCAGCCCGAGGCCGGCGGGGTACAATGAGCAGTTCTTC. This sequence encodes CASSPRPAGYNEQFF.

The J gene is TRBJ1-6, the V gene TRBV10-1, with D hard to call. This CDR3 spans 13 amino acids. Germline CDR1 is WNHNN and CDR2 is SYGVQD (reference sequence). Trimming removed 8 bases at V and 10 bases at J, with 15 bases between. The CDR3 nucleotides are TGCGCCAGCTCAAGGGATTGGGGATCACCCCTCCACTTT. Protein: CASSRDWGSPLHF.

V usage is TRBV29-1 and J usage is TRBJ1-2, with TRBD1 matching over 12 bases. In germline, CDR1 is SQVTM, CDR2 ANQGSEA. V shed 7 bases and J 8 bases; nucleotides not matched to a gene: 14. The CDR3 is 15 residues long. The CDR3 DNA reads TGCAGCGCGATTCCTCCGGGACAGGGGGCGCAGGGCTACACCTTC. Its translation: CSAIPPGQGAQGYTF.

The chain links TRBV2 to TRBJ2-7; the D is unclear. Trimming took 1 base from V and 3 from J, leaving 10 bases between them. The CDR3 sequence is 14 residues long. Germline V gene sequence: CDR1 SNHLY, CDR2 FYNNEI. In DNA, the CDR3 is TGTGCCAGCAGTGAAGATGGATACAACTACGAGCAGTACTTC. It is translated as CASSEDGYNYEQYF.

The chain is built from TRBV5-1 and TRBJ2-2; D is possibly TRBD2 (5 bases). Germline V lookup: CDR1 SGHRS, CDR2 YFSETQ. This CDR3 contains 15 residues. Trimming pared 4 bases from V and 1 base from J, leaving 11 bases between. The CDR3 spells CASSPGLVNTGELFF. The DNA of the CDR3 is TGCGCCAGCAGCCCAGGACTGGTGAACACCGGGGAGCTGTTTTTT.

J is TRBJ1-1 and V is TRBV27, with a tentative D call TRBD1 (5 bases). The germline V gene encodes CDR1 MNHEY and CDR2 SMNVEV (reference sequence). The CDR3 loop spans 13 amino acids. Trimming left V 1 base short and J 10 bases short, with 13 bases between. CDR3 sequence (DNA): TGTGCCAGCAGTTTATTAGGTAGGGGAAGAGCTTTCTTT. This codes for CASSLLGRGRAFF.

The V call is TRBV19, the J call TRBJ1-2, with no clear D. The CDR3 has 16 residues. Germline-derived CDR1 and CDR2 are LNHDA and SQIVND (reference sequence). The ends were cut back, 7 bases at V and 8 bases at J, with 26 bases in the middle. The CDR3 coding sequence is TGTGCCAGTACGGTCCTCTCAGTGACCTCCATGGGGGGCTACACCTTC. As protein: CASTVLSVTSMGGYTF.

This clone came up a few times. The gene calls are TRBV6-1 and TRBJ1-1; D uncertain. The germline CDR1 and CDR2 sequences are MNHNS and SASEGT. This CDR3 has 15 residues. The V gene lost 0 bases and the J gene lost 5 bases, with 13 bases spanning the gap. CDR3 in DNA: TGTGCCAGCAGTGAAGCACAACCCCATCGGACTGAAGCTTTCTTT. Its translation is CASSEAQPHRTEAFF.

The count of this clone is one. The chain joins TRBV11-2 to TRBJ1-3; D perhaps matches TRBD1 (6 bases). Trimming cost V 0 bases and J 0 bases, with 15 bases left between them. The CDR3 sequence is 18 residues long. CDR1 and CDR2 from the germline V gene are SGHAT and FQNNGV. The CDR3 DNA is TGTGCCAGCAGCTTAGAGCCCCTGGGGACAACCTCTGGAAACACCATATATTTT. Protein sequence: CASSLEPLGTTSGNTIYF.

This clone was seen just once. The rearrangement joins TRBV5-1 to TRBJ2-5; the match to TRBD2 covers 14 bases. CDR1 and CDR2 from the germline V gene are SGHRS and YFSETQ. Trimming took 8 bases from V and 5 from J; bases not matched to a gene: 14. This CDR3 has 17 residues. The CDR3 sequence is CASSQSGLAGGMETQYF. Written as DNA, the CDR3 is TGCGCCAGTTCACAAAGTGGACTAGCGGGGGGAATGGAGACCCAGTACTTC.

The chain has TRBV6-6 and TRBJ1-1, with 7 nucleotides matching TRBD1. With 0 bases clipped from V and 4 bases from J, the junction kept 5 bases outside the gene matches. Germline assignment: CDR1 MNHNY and CDR2 SVGAGI (reference sequence). The CDR3 contains 15 residues. DNA for the CDR3: TGTGCCAGCAGTTACTCGGCAGGGGGTGTCACTGAAGCTTTCTTT. This translates into CASSYSAGGVTEAFF.

V usage is TRBV5-1 and J usage is TRBJ2-7; 7 nucleotides align to TRBD1. The junction had 7 bases not matched to a gene; V was cut back by 4 bases and J by 0 bases. This CDR3 contains 15 residues. The germline V gene has CDR1 SGHRS and CDR2 YFSETQ. This CDR3 is CASSPGTVTSYEQYF. CDR3 coding DNA: TGCGCCAGCAGCCCTGGGACAGTTACCTCCTACGAGCAGTACTTC.

The chain joins TRBV5-5 to TRBJ2-7; 7 bases fit TRBD2. Germline trimming cut 2 bases from V and 6 bases from J; bases unmatched to any gene: 14. This CDR3 is built from 16 residues. Germline values: CDR1 SGHKS, CDR2 YYEKEE (reference sequence). CDR3: CASSFLTGRAGGEQYF. The DNA of the CDR3 is TGTGCCAGCAGCTTTCTCACTGGGAGGGCTGGAGGCGAGCAGTACTTC.

This chain joins TRBV19 and TRBJ2-3, with TRBD1 matching over 8 bases. The CDR3 has 15 amino acids. Germline-derived CDR1 and CDR2 are LNHDA and SQIVND (reference sequence). The V segment lost 4 bases and the J segment 0 bases; nucleotides outside the gene matches: 3. The CDR3 DNA sequence: TGTGCCAGTAGTAACGACAGGGGTAGCACAGATACGCAGTATTTT. It specifies CASSNDRGSTDTQYF.

This clone was counted a few times. The V and J genes are TRBV27 and TRBJ1-2; D call uncertain. The V end lost 5 bases, the J end lost 2 bases, and 12 bases lay between the germline ends. Germline V gene sequence: CDR1 MNHEY, CDR2 SMNVEV (reference sequence). The CDR3 spans 14 residues. The CDR3 protein is CASSTQPANYGYTF. CDR3 DNA sequence: TGTGCCAGCAGTACCCAGCCAGCGAACTATGGCTACACCTTC.

This chain uses TRBV11-2 with TRBJ1-2; perhaps TRBD1 as D (6 bases). V was cut by 5 bases and J by 4 bases, with 11 bases left in between. The CDR3 is 13 amino acids. Germline V gene lookup returns CDR1 SGHAT and CDR2 FQNNGV. The CDR3 DNA is TGTGCCAGCAGCCGGGACACTACCTATGGCTACACCTTC. Translated, it gives CASSRDTTYGYTF.

The chain uses TRBV27 and TRBJ1-1; D may be TRBD1 (5 bases). Germline loops: CDR1 MNHEY, CDR2 SMNVEV (reference sequence). The CDR3 is made up of 13 amino acids. V was shortened by 5 bases and J by 4 bases, with 11 bases between the two germline ends. The CDR3 reads CASSPRGSTEAFF. As DNA, the CDR3 is TGTGCCAGCAGTCCCCGGGGGAGCACTGAAGCTTTCTTT.

This chain connects TRBV9 to TRBJ1-6; D is possibly TRBD1 (5 bases). There are 19 residues in the CDR3. Looked up from germline, CDR1 is SGDLS and CDR2 is YYNGEE. V was trimmed by 3 bases and J by 10 bases, leaving 29 bases between them. CDR3 bases: TGTGCCAGCAGCGGGGCGCGGGCGGGTTACAGGATTGGGGGGTCACCCCTCCACTTT. Translation gives CASSGARAGYRIGGSPLHF.

The CDR3 region is CASSRDFQETQYF. CDR3 DNA: TGTGCCAGCAGCCGGGACTTCCAAGAGACCCAGTACTTC. This chain joins TRBV7-7 and TRBJ2-5; possible D gene TRBD2, 6 bases. V was pared by 5 bases and J by 1 base, with 8 bases between. The CDR3 extends over 13 amino acids. Germline loops: CDR1 SSHAT, CDR2 FNYEAQ (reference sequence).

The V call is TRBV6-1, the J call TRBJ1-1; no clear D. The length of the CDR3 is 12 residues. Germline values: CDR1 MNHNS, CDR2 SASEGT. V was clipped by 8 bases and J by 1 base, with 8 bases between them. The CDR3 spells CASRTGNTEAFF. The CDR3 bases are TGTGCCAGCCGGACGGGGAACACTGAAGCTTTCTTT.

The chain is built from TRBV15 and TRBJ2-7, with D possibly being TRBD1 (6 bases). V lost 4 bases to trimming and J lost 5 bases, with 15 bases between them. The germline CDR1 and CDR2 sequences are LNHNV and YYDKDF (reference sequence). This CDR3 comprises 14 residues. The CDR3 nucleotides are TGTGCCACCAGCATTCGTACAGGGCCCCACGAGCAGTACTTC. Translating it yields CATSIRTGPHEQYF.

This clone was seen only once. The chain has TRBV15 and TRBJ2-1, with TRBD2 matching 9 bases. The CDR3 runs to 15 residues. Germline assignment: CDR1 LNHNV and CDR2 YYDKDF (reference sequence). The V gene end was trimmed by 0 bases and the J gene end by 15 bases; junction bases not matched to a gene: 12. The CDR3 coding sequence is TGTGCCACCAGCAGAGATAGCATCCTTGGGACTAGCCGGTTCTTC. This encodes CATSRDSILGTSRFF.

J is TRBJ2-7 and V is TRBV10-2; 11 bases are a match to TRBD2. The V and J ends lost 6 bases and 5 bases, in that order; junction bases with no gene match: 6. Per the germline V gene, CDR1 is WSHSY and CDR2 is SAAADI. This CDR3 region has 14 residues. In nucleotides, the CDR3 is TGCGCCAGCAGACTTAGCGGGGGGGCGGACGAGCAGTACTTC. Protein sequence: CASRLSGGADEQYF.

In this sample, this clone turned up once. The rearrangement uses TRBV19 and TRBJ2-7; D is possibly TRBD2 (6 bases). Germline V gene lookup returns CDR1 LNHDA and CDR2 SQIVND (reference sequence). The V end lost 7 bases, the J end lost 0 bases, and 16 bases lay between the germline ends. This CDR3 has 15 amino acids. The CDR3 DNA reads TGTGCCAGTAAATATGGGCGGGAAAGCTCCTACGAGCAGTACTTC. This codes for CASKYGRESSYEQYF. The full variable domain, completed using reference TRBV19 and TRBJ2-7, is DGGITQSPKYLFRKEGQNVTLSCEQNLNHDAMYWYRQDPGQGLRLIYYSQIVNDFQKGDIAEGYSVSREKKESFPLTVTSAQKNPTAFYLCASKYGRESSYEQYFGPGTRLTVT.

V usage is TRBV5-4 and J usage is TRBJ1-6; D might be TRBD1 (6 bases). Germline-derived CDR1 and CDR2 are SGHNT and YYREEE (reference sequence). V was clipped by 1 base and J by 9 bases, with 14 bases between them. The CDR3 runs to 15 residues. The CDR3 loop reads CASSLNGGVRSPLHF. CDR3 in DNA: TGTGCCAGCAGCTTGAATGGGGGCGTCCGTTCACCCCTCCACTTT.

The CDR3 spells CASSPGTGVIYEQYF. In DNA, the CDR3 is TGTGCCAGTAGTCCAGGGACAGGGGTAATCTACGAGCAGTACTTC. The chain employs TRBV19 and TRBJ2-7; 10 positions agree with TRBD1. The V segment lost 5 bases and the J segment 3 bases; nucleotides outside the gene matches: 7. Germline CDR1 and CDR2: LNHDA and SQIVND (reference sequence). The length of the CDR3 is 15 residues.